Below, 18 T cell receptor beta chains from the same sample are listed, as sequenced in a study of blood T cells in healthy people across ages. Together with a sample-barcoded 5' primer, a J-beta primer mix was included in a second PCR lasting roughly 6 to 12 cycles. TCRdb processed the 5' RACE reads anew with MiXCR; each CDR3 protein has one entry. The sample lists hundreds of thousands of distinct CDR3 sequences, about 30% occurring once. Sequenced: blood. The receptors derive from a woman aged 80 or older in good health.

This clonotype has more than one count but fewer than ten. The V call is TRBV18, the J call TRBJ1-2; TRBD1 agrees at 7 bases. The CDR3 extends over 15 amino acids. V lost 5 bases, J lost 0 bases, and 6 bases stayed unmatched. Germline CDR1 is KGHSH and CDR2 is LQKENI. CDR3 sequence: CASSEGALTNYGYTF. The CDR3 bases are TGTGCCAGCTCAGAGGGGGCCCTAACTAACTATGGCTACACCTTC.

As regards this clonotype: Just one base apart from a much larger clone, this may be a read error. The chain combines TRBV20-1 with TRBJ2-1; TRBD1 agrees at 10 bases. The CDR3 is 16 amino acids. Germline V CDR1 and CDR2: DFQATT, SNEGSKA (reference sequence). V was pared by 1 base and J by 4 bases, with 7 bases of the junction left unmatched. The CDR3 sequence is CSARVVWGQGYNEQFF. DNA of the CDR3: TGCAGTGCTAGAGTGGTATGGGGACAGGGGTACAATGAGCAGTTCTTC.

The CDR3 sequence: CASGPYYEQYF. The CDR3, as DNA: TGTGCCAGCGGACCCTACTACGAGCAGTACTTC. This chain links TRBV6-5 with TRBJ2-7, with D uncertain. This CDR3 comprises 11 residues. The V end was cut by 8 bases, the J end by 3 bases, with 8 bases between. The germline gives CDR1 MNHEY, CDR2 SVGAGI.

The chain uses TRBV3-1 and TRBJ2-5; no firm D call. The CDR3 contains 14 residues. Germline V gene lookup returns CDR1 LGHDT and CDR2 YNNKEL (reference sequence). The ends were cut back, 7 bases at V and 1 base at J, with 13 bases in the middle. The CDR3: CASNLLQSQETQYF. CDR3 nucleotide sequence: TGTGCCAGCAACCTTCTACAGTCCCAAGAGACCCAGTACTTC.

As regards this clonotype: Being one base from a much bigger clone, this may be a read error. The CDR3 reads CASSLGRDNEQVF. The CDR3 bases are TGCGCCAGCAGTTTGGGGAGGGACAATGAGCAGGTCTTC. The V gene is TRBV5-1, the J gene TRBJ2-1; D is possibly TRBD2 (7 bases). The CDR3 is 13 amino acids. Per germline, CDR1 SGHRS and CDR2 YFSETQ.

This clonotype appeared many times. This sequence joins TRBV10-3 and TRBJ2-5; a possible D gene is TRBD2 (6 bases). Trimming stripped 5 bases from V and 4 bases from J, with 14 bases between. Per the germline V gene, CDR1 is ENHRY and CDR2 is SYGVKD. CDR3 length: 14 amino acids. CDR3 sequence (DNA): TGTGCCATCAGTCCTGGGGGGTATCGAGAGACCCAGTACTTC. Amino acids: CAISPGGYRETQYF.

This chain joins TRBV29-1 and TRBJ2-3; D could derive from TRBD1 or TRBD2 (5 bases each). CDR1 is SQVTM and CDR2 is ANQGSEA in the germline V gene. The CDR3 spans 11 residues. The ends were cut back, 6 bases at V and 9 bases at J, with 13 bases in the middle. CDR3 loop: CSVNGRDTQYF. In nucleotides, the CDR3 is TGCAGCGTGAACGGACGGGACACGCAGTATTTT.

In this sample, this clonotype turned up many times. The gene calls are TRBV10-3 and TRBJ2-1; the D gene is possibly TRBD2 (5 bases). V gave up 2 bases and J gave up 10 bases, with 9 bases separating them. The CDR3 extends over 12 amino acids. Germline CDR1 reads ENHRY; CDR2 reads SYGVKD. The CDR3 region is CAISERGLEQFF. The CDR3 DNA reads as TGTGCCATCAGTGAGCGGGGATTAGAGCAGTTCTTC.

To note about this clonotype: This CDR3 is missing its conserved last phenylalanine or tryptophan, likely due to a read error. The chain combines TRBV5-1 with TRBJ2-7; D not resolved. The better agreement between TRBJ2-5 and the DNA end casts doubt on the J call. The CDR3 consists of 12 residues. Looked up from germline, CDR1 is SGHRS and CDR2 is YFSETQ. CDR3 in amino acids: CASRDQQETQYY. CDR3 sequence (DNA): TGCGCCAGCAGGGACCAACAAGAGACCCAGTACTAC.

This clonotype was seen many times. One junction end disagrees with the germline gene, perhaps due to a read error. The V call is TRBV25-1, the J call TRBJ2-1; maybe TRBD2 (6 bases). The length of the CDR3 is 14 residues. Germline V gene lookup returns CDR1 MGHDK and CDR2 SYGVNS. In DNA form, the CDR3 reads TGTGCCAGCAGTGAATATATTGGCGGGAATGGGCAGTTCTTC. Protein: CASSEYIGGNGQFF. The whole variable domain, filled in from reference TRBV25-1 and TRBJ2-1, reads EADIYQTPRYLVIGTGKKITLECSQTMGHDKMYWYQQDPGMELHLIHYSYGVNSTEKGDLSSESTVSRIRTEHFPLTLESARPSHTSQYLCASSEYIGGNGQFFGPGTRLTVL.

Ten or more counts support this clonotype. The chain employs TRBV7-2 and TRBJ2-2; D gene unclear. The CDR3 runs to 13 residues. With 5 bases removed from V and 1 base from J, the gap between germline ends came to 5 bases. Looked up from germline, CDR1 is SGHTA and CDR2 is FQGNSA. The CDR3 DNA is TGTGCCAGCAGCCCCAGGAACACCGGGGAGCTGTTTTTT. It yields the protein CASSPRNTGELFF.

This chain joins TRBV4-1 and TRBJ2-2, with D tentatively TRBD2 (5 bases). The CDR3 extends over 15 amino acids. Trimming took off 1 base at V and 7 bases at J, with 13 bases between the two ends. Germline loops: CDR1 MGHRA, CDR2 YSYEKL. CDR3 bases: TGCGCCAGCAGCCAAGTAGAGGGCCTGGACGGGGAGCTGTTTTTT. It yields the protein CASSQVEGLDGELFF.

Worth noting for this clonotype: It may be a read error: a sequence one base away is much more abundant. This sequence joins TRBV3-1 and TRBJ2-7, with a possible D match to TRBD1 (6 bases). The V end lost 4 bases, the J end lost 9 bases, and 13 bases lay between the germline ends. The CDR3 runs 12 residues. CDR1 and CDR2 from the germline V gene are LGHDT and YNNKEL (reference sequence). This CDR3 is CASSRGSGAQYF. CDR3 DNA sequence: TGTGCCAGCAGCCGAGGGTCAGGGGCGCAGTACTTC.

The chain employs TRBV28 and TRBJ2-2, with TRBD1 identical over 11 bases. V trimming: 5 bases; J trimming: 4 bases; junction bases outside the gene matches: 6. The germline V gene has CDR1 MDHEN and CDR2 SYDVKM. CDR3 length: 16 residues. As DNA, the CDR3 is TGTGCCAGCAGTCCAGGGACAGGGGGTACCACCGGGGAGCTGTTTTTT. It encodes CASSPGTGGTTGELFF.

In its sample, this clonotype was seen a few times. This rearrangement joins TRBV15 to TRBJ1-1; 8 bases agree with TRBD1. Unmatched junction bases numbered 1, after V lost 0 bases and J lost 4 bases. Germline V lookup: CDR1 LNHNV, CDR2 YYDKDF (reference sequence). The CDR3 is made up of 14 amino acids. CDR3 protein: CATSRDTGGTEAFF. The CDR3 region has the DNA TGTGCCACCAGCAGAGATACAGGGGGCACTGAAGCTTTCTTT.

This clonotype turned up a few times. The chain is built from TRBV7-8 and TRBJ1-1; D is unclear. V lost 4 bases and J 0 bases, leaving 15 bases between the germline ends. From germline, CDR1 is SGHVS and CDR2 FQNEAQ. The CDR3 runs 16 residues. CDR3 nucleotide sequence: TGTGCCAGCAGCTCCGGTGGGCTCAGGATGAACACTGAAGCTTTCTTT. Encoded protein: CASSSGGLRMNTEAFF.

Concerning this clonotype itself: A much larger clone lies one base from this, so it may be a read error. This CDR3 fails to terminate in the conserved phenylalanine or tryptophan, so it likely reflects a read error. The CDR3 protein is CSARPTGRLDYGYTY. CDR3 DNA sequence: TGCAGTGCTAGGCCGACAGGGCGTCTAGACTATGGCTACACCTAC. The chain carries TRBV20-1 and TRBJ1-2; 7 positions agree with TRBD1. CDR1 DFQATT and CDR2 SNEGSKA come from the germline V gene (reference sequence). V shed 3 bases, J shed 3 bases, and the junction held 10 bases outside the gene matches. This CDR3 has 15 amino acids.

On this clonotype: At one boundary the junction diverges from the germline segment, which might be a read error. This chain joins TRBV5-1 and TRBJ2-1; 8 positions match TRBD2. The CDR3 covers 16 residues. The germline CDR1 and CDR2 sequences are SGHRS and YFSETQ. The CDR3 is CASSPSGGGTYSEQFF. The CDR3 nucleotides are TGCGCCAGCAGCCCCAGCGGCGGGGGGACCTACAGTGAGCAGTTCTTC.